This TCR beta chain was retrieved from a study of cytomegalovirus exposure and HLA in healthy donors. Study conclusions and caveats: Among the most significant clusters, several appeared linked to common viral pathogens in a later analysis. Equally common other TCR beta chains were less clonally expanded than HLA-associated ones, a later analysis found. Researchers had no immune exposure information except CMV serostatus available. The authors later found TCR association rates varying by HLA locus, with DRB1 most and HLA-C fewest.

Concerning this clone itself: The target antigen is unknown.

The PCR was carried out with 60 Vbeta primers and 13 Jbeta primers. This table comes from immunoSEQ multiplex PCR, and its TCRdb copy is limited to in-frame clones, with some not included. The sample has around 140,000 clones, roughly four fifths seen once. The germline V gene encodes CDR1 ENHRY and CDR2 SYGVKD. Trimming shortened V by 6 bases and J by 0 bases, and 17 bases separated the two germline ends. The CDR3 has 16 residues. This TCR derives from a female donor in good health and CMV-seropositive. The chain employs TRBV10-3 and TRBJ1-2; TRBD1 is a possible D gene (6 bases). Specimen: PBMCs. As DNA, the CDR3 is TGTGCCATCAGCGGGACAACCCTCAATACTAACTATGGCTACACCTTC. Protein product: CAISGTTLNTNYGYTF.